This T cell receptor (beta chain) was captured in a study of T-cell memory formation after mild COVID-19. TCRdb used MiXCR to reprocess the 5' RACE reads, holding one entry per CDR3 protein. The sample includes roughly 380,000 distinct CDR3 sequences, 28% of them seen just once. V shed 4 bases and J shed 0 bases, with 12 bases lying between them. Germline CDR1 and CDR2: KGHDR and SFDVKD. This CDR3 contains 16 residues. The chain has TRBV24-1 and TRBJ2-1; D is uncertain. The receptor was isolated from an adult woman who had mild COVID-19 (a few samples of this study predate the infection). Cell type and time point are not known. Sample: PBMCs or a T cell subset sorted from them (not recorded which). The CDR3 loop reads CATSEYGGRSYNEQFF. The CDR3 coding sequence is TGTGCCACCAGTGAGTATGGCGGCCGCTCCTACAATGAGCAGTTCTTC.